Presented here are 23 T cell receptor beta chains from one specimen sequenced in a study of cytomegalovirus exposure and HLA in healthy donors. PCR employed 60 Vbeta and 13 Jbeta primers. Some clones are missing from TCRdb's copy, which holds only in-frame ones; the method was immunoSEQ multiplex PCR. The table has more than 150,000 clones, 65% to 85% seen once. What was sequenced was PBMCs. All receptors come from a girl between 5 and 17 years old in good health and CMV-seropositive.

J is TRBJ2-2 and V is TRBV6-1; possibly TRBD1 for D (6 bases). This CDR3 is built from 14 residues. The V end was cut by 8 bases, the J end by 4 bases, with 14 bases between. Germline loops: CDR1 MNHNS, CDR2 SASEGT. Here the CDR3 DNA reads TGTGCCAGCTGGTCGGGACACTCCACCGGGGAGCTGTTTTTT. Translated: CASWSGHSTGELFF.

The V and J genes are TRBV30 and TRBJ2-7, with TRBD2 matching over 7 bases. Losses at the gene ends were 0 bases for V and 2 bases for J; bases not matched to a gene: 4. CDR1 is GTSNPN and CDR2 is SVGIG in the germline V gene (reference sequence). This CDR3 region has 14 residues. CDR3 protein: CAWSVGRAAYEQYF. DNA of the CDR3: TGTGCCTGGAGTGTGGGGAGGGCCGCCTACGAGCAGTACTTC.

This chain joins TRBV7-3 and TRBJ1-1; D might be TRBD1 (6 bases). The germline V gene has CDR1 SGHTA and CDR2 FQGTGA. CDR3 length: 13 residues. V gave up 11 bases and J gave up 0 bases, with 13 bases separating them. CDR3 DNA: TGTGCCTCGGGAACAGGGATGAACACTGAAGCTTTCTTT. Protein product: CASGTGMNTEAFF.

This clone has only a few counts. The V and J genes are TRBV5-1 and TRBJ2-7, with D maybe TRBD1 (5 bases). Trimming pared 0 bases from V and 12 bases from J, leaving 25 bases between. Per germline, CDR1 SGHRS and CDR2 YFSETQ. The length of the CDR3 is 16 residues. CDR3 loop: CASSLGGAFPAQGRYF. The CDR3 DNA reads as TGCGCCAGCAGCTTGGGTGGGGCCTTCCCTGCCCAGGGCCGGTACTTC.

The chain joins TRBV7-9 to TRBJ2-3; 7 positions agree with TRBD2. V trimming: 1 base; J trimming: 4 bases; junction bases outside the gene matches: 14. From germline, CDR1 is SEHNR and CDR2 FQNEAQ (reference sequence). The CDR3 length is 18 residues. The CDR3 nucleotides are TGTGCCAGCAGCTTAGGGTCGATAGCGGGCATAGTTGCAGATACGCAGTATTTT. Amino acids: CASSLGSIAGIVADTQYF.

This clone was detected only once. J is TRBJ1-2 and V is TRBV7-2; the D gene is possibly TRBD1 (6 bases). V dropped 1 base and J dropped 11 bases, with 14 bases sitting between them. Germline values: CDR1 SGHTA, CDR2 FQGNSA. The CDR3 contains 13 residues. The CDR3 loop is CASSLDGTTWYTF. The CDR3 region has the DNA TGTGCCAGCAGCTTAGACGGGACAACCTGGTACACCTTC.

The chain recombines TRBV14 with TRBJ2-1; no clear D gene. The V end was cut by 0 bases, the J end by 12 bases, with 12 bases between. The length of the CDR3 is 13 residues. The germline gives CDR1 SGHDN, CDR2 FVKESK. The CDR3 reads CASSQDRGFRQFF. DNA for the CDR3: TGTGCCAGCAGCCAAGATAGAGGTTTTCGGCAGTTCTTC.

The chain's CDR3 is CASSLGAGNTIYF. The CDR3 DNA is TGTGCCAGCAGCTTGGGCGCTGGAAACACCATATATTTT. The chain employs TRBV5-6 and TRBJ1-3; no definite D call. The CDR3 spans 13 residues. Looked up from germline, CDR1 is SGHDT and CDR2 is YYEEEE. V lost 0 bases, J lost 2 bases, and 3 bases lay in between.

J is TRBJ2-7 and V is TRBV6-6, with 14 bases identical to TRBD2. Gene TRBJ2-5 matches the end of the DNA better, so the J call may be wrong. This CDR3 contains 16 residues. Germline V gene sequence: CDR1 MNHNY, CDR2 SVGAGI (reference sequence). DNA of the CDR3: TGTGCCAGCAGTTTGGGACTAGCGGGAGCCCGAGAGACCCAGTACTTC. Protein: CASSLGLAGARETQYF.

This chain links TRBV6-5 with TRBJ1-1; weak D call: TRBD1 (5 bases). Trimming cost V 1 base and J 0 bases, with 9 bases left between them. Germline V gene sequence: CDR1 MNHEY, CDR2 SVGAGI. There are 15 residues in the CDR3. CDR3 nucleotide sequence: TGTGCCAGCAGTTACTTAGGACAATTGAACACTGAAGCTTTCTTT. Protein sequence: CASSYLGQLNTEAFF.

This clone has only a few counts. The rearrangement links TRBV5-1 to TRBJ2-5, with TRBD1 matching over 7 bases. CDR3 size: 15 residues. Germline V gene data show CDR1 as SGHRS and CDR2 as YFSETQ. Trimming cost V 0 bases and J 1 base; bases outside gene matches: 3. CDR3 amino acids: CASSLGDRVQETQYF. CDR3 in DNA: TGCGCCAGCAGCTTGGGAGACAGGGTCCAAGAGACCCAGTACTTC.

The chain is built from TRBV30 and TRBJ2-7; D gene uncertain. Germline-derived CDR1 and CDR2 are GTSNPN and SVGIG (reference sequence). The CDR3 is made up of 11 amino acids. Trimming removed 2 bases at V and 2 bases at J, with 4 bases between. The CDR3 DNA is TGTGCCTGGAGTAACACCTACGAGCAGTACTTC. It specifies CAWSNTYEQYF.

The V call is TRBV10-1, the J call TRBJ2-3; D unresolved. This CDR3 has 15 residues. The germline V gene has CDR1 WNHNN and CDR2 SYGVQD (reference sequence). The V end was cut by 3 bases, the J end by 2 bases, with 12 bases between. The DNA of the CDR3 is TGCGCCAGCAGTGAACGGGTCCACCCCACAGATACGCAGTATTTT. The encoded protein is CASSERVHPTDTQYF.

This chain joins TRBV5-1 and TRBJ1-1; D perhaps matches TRBD1 (5 bases). Germline V gene data show CDR1 as SGHRS and CDR2 as YFSETQ. The CDR3 extends over 16 amino acids. The V end was cut by 3 bases, the J end by 4 bases, with 19 bases between. CDR3 sequence reads: CASSYTGTLKGTEAFF. Written as DNA, the CDR3 is TGCGCCAGCAGCTATACCGGGACTCTTAAGGGCACTGAAGCTTTCTTT.

The sample holds a few counts of this clone. The J gene is TRBJ2-6, the V gene TRBV4-1; D uncertain. Germline CDR1 reads MGHRA; CDR2 reads YSYEKL. Trimming stripped 4 bases from V and 0 bases from J, with 19 bases between. The length of the CDR3 is 19 residues. This chain's CDR3 is CASSPHMSASSSGANVLTF. CDR3 nucleotide sequence: TGCGCCAGCAGCCCTCACATGAGCGCCTCCAGCTCTGGGGCCAACGTCCTGACTTTC.

The rearrangement uses TRBV27 and TRBJ2-2, with D possibly being TRBD1 (6 bases). There are 13 residues in the CDR3. V dropped 11 bases and J dropped 0 bases, with 10 bases sitting between them. Germline-derived CDR1 and CDR2 are MNHEY and SMNVEV (reference sequence). The CDR3 DNA is TGTGCCGTGGGACAACCGAACACCGGGGAGCTGTTTTTT. Its translation: CAVGQPNTGELFF.

The chain has TRBV27 and TRBJ2-7; TRBD1 agrees at 7 bases. The CDR3 is 15 residues long. The germline gives CDR1 MNHEY, CDR2 SMNVEV (reference sequence). Trimming cost V 5 bases and J 2 bases; bases outside gene matches: 9. This chain's CDR3 is CASSVQTGSTYEQYF. The CDR3 coding sequence is TGTGCCAGCAGTGTCCAGACAGGGAGTACCTACGAGCAGTACTTC.

The chain recombines TRBV5-4 with TRBJ1-2; D gene uncertain. Looked up from germline, CDR1 is SGHNT and CDR2 is YYREEE (reference sequence). The CDR3 has 15 residues. Trimming took 6 bases from V and 5 from J, leaving 20 bases between them. For the CDR3, the DNA is TGTGCCAGCACTCGGGAGGGCTTAGGAGTTTATGGCTACACCTTC. Translating gives CASTREGLGVYGYTF.

This chain joins TRBV7-8 and TRBJ1-5; 8 bases are shared with TRBD1. This CDR3 has 16 residues. Germline-derived CDR1 and CDR2 are SGHVS and FQNEAQ. The trim removed 5 bases at V and 1 base at J, leaving 7 bases unmatched. The CDR3 DNA sequence: TGTGCCAGCAGCCCTAGGGACAGGTGGAGCAATCAGCCCCAGCATTTT. It encodes CASSPRDRWSNQPQHF. The whole variable domain, filled in from reference TRBV7-8 and TRBJ1-5, reads GAGVSQSPRYKVAKRGQDVALRCDPISGHVSLFWYQQALGQGPEFLTYFQNEAQLDKSGLPSDRFFAERPEGSVSTLKIQRTQQEDSAVYLCASSPRDRWSNQPQHFGDGTRLSIL.

This chain joins TRBV1 and TRBJ2-1; the D call TRBD1 from the table was never checked on the DNA. TRBV1 corresponds to a pseudogene. This CDR3 region has 19 residues. DNA of the CDR3: TGCACCAGCAGCCAAGAAAGTATAGGGGAATACCGCTCCTACAATGAGCAGTTCTTC. Amino acids: CTSSQESIGEYRSYNEQFF.

V and J are TRBV11-2 and TRBJ2-7; TRBD1 matches at 9 bases. With V trimmed by 5 bases and J by 4 bases, 6 bases remained unmatched. Germline assignment: CDR1 SGHAT and CDR2 FQNNGV. The CDR3 runs 14 residues. CDR3 sequence reads: CASSPRDRVYEQYF. Here the CDR3 DNA reads TGTGCCAGCAGCCCAAGGGACAGGGTGTACGAGCAGTACTTC.

The chain links TRBV5-4 to TRBJ2-3; the D is unclear. The germline gives CDR1 SGHNT, CDR2 YYREEE (reference sequence). Trimming took 4 bases from V and 1 from J, leaving 4 bases between them. The CDR3 extends over 12 amino acids. DNA for the CDR3: TGTGCCAGCAGCCTCCGCACAGATACGCAGTATTTT. As protein: CASSLRTDTQYF.

This chain connects TRBV9 to TRBJ2-3; 9 nucleotides agree with TRBD2. Germline CDR1 and CDR2: SGDLS and YYNGEE. The CDR3 totals 14 residues. The V and J ends lost 0 bases and 4 bases, in that order; junction bases with no gene match: 0. The DNA for the CDR3 is TGTGCCAGCAGCGTAGGACTAGCGGCAGATACGCAGTATTTT. This translates into CASSVGLAADTQYF.